The 10 T cell receptor beta chains listed next were all sequenced from one sample in a study of blood T cell repertoires in COVID-19. The assay was immunoSEQ multiplex PCR, and TCRdb's table has in-frame clones only and misses some. The sample has approximately 350,000 clones; about 93% are singletons. The sample taken for sequencing was peripheral blood. The receptors were gathered from a woman between 18 and 29 years old who had recovered from COVID-19.

The chain has TRBV7-2 and TRBJ2-3; possibly TRBD2 for D (7 bases). Germline values: CDR1 SGHTA, CDR2 FQGNSA. The CDR3 totals 14 residues. The V end was cut by 6 bases, the J end by 5 bases, with 15 bases between. The CDR3 region is CASSGGAYIDTQYF. The CDR3 DNA reads as TGTGCCAGCAGTGGGGGGGCGTACATAGATACGCAGTATTTT.

V and J are TRBV5-1 and TRBJ2-1; TRBD1 might be the D (5 bases). Germline V gene data show CDR1 as SGHRS and CDR2 as YFSETQ. This CDR3 contains 13 residues. The germline V and J ends were trimmed by 0 bases and 6 bases, with 7 bases remaining between them. The CDR3 region is CASSLGQINEQFF. For the CDR3, the DNA is TGCGCCAGCAGCTTGGGACAGATCAATGAGCAGTTCTTC.

J is TRBJ1-2 and V is TRBV6-5, with TRBD1 identical over 10 bases. This CDR3 contains 15 residues. J gave up 6 bases and V 4 bases, and 8 bases lay outside the gene matches. Germline lookup yields CDR1 MNHEY and CDR2 SVGAGI. CDR3 coding DNA: TGTGCCAGCAGTTGGGGGACAGGGGCGACAGATGGCTACACCTTC. This codes for CASSWGTGATDGYTF.

The gene calls are TRBV18 and TRBJ1-4, with D maybe TRBD1 (5 bases). With 2 bases removed from V and 4 bases from J, the gap between germline ends came to 8 bases. Germline V gene lookup returns CDR1 KGHSH and CDR2 LQKENI. This CDR3 contains 14 residues. CDR3 in DNA: TGTGCCAGCTCACCATGGCAGGGTAATGAAAAACTGTTTTTT. As protein: CASSPWQGNEKLFF.

This clone was seen only once. This chain uses TRBV2 with TRBJ2-3; D unclear. There are 16 residues in the CDR3. The V end lost 5 bases, the J end lost 0 bases, and 15 bases lay between the germline ends. From germline, CDR1 is SNHLY and CDR2 FYNNEI. The CDR3 nucleotides read TGTGCCAGCAGTCAGGTTGACGTTACTAGCACAGATACGCAGTATTTT. It codes for CASSQVDVTSTDTQYF.

This clone has only one observation. The rearrangement uses TRBV29-1 and TRBJ2-1, with 13 bases aligning to TRBD2. The CDR3 spans 15 residues. Germline V gene sequence: CDR1 SQVTM, CDR2 ANQGSEA. J gave up 1 base and V 6 bases, and 3 bases lay outside the gene matches. The CDR3 DNA reads as TGCAGCGTGTGGACTAGCGGGGGTTCCTACAATGAGCAGTTCTTC. The encoded protein is CSVWTSGGSYNEQFF.

The rearrangement joins TRBV25-1 to TRBJ2-7, with 8 nucleotides matching TRBD1. The V gene end was trimmed by 4 bases and the J gene end by 0 bases; junction bases not matched to a gene: 5. Germline loops: CDR1 MGHDK, CDR2 SYGVNS. The length of the CDR3 is 15 residues. CDR3 nucleotides: TGTGCCAGCAGTGTCGACAGGGGAGGCTCCTACGAGCAGTACGTC. Its protein product is CASSVDRGGSYEQYV.

This clone was seen once. The gene calls are TRBV5-1 and TRBJ2-2; D is perhaps TRBD1 (5 bases). The germline gives CDR1 SGHRS, CDR2 YFSETQ. The V end lost 3 bases, the J end lost 5 bases, and 14 bases lay between the germline ends. CDR3 size: 15 residues. CDR3 nucleotides: TGCGCCAGCAGCTGGGGAACCCAGGGTACCGGGGAGCTGTTTTTT. Encoded protein: CASSWGTQGTGELFF.

J is TRBJ2-1 and V is TRBV5-1, with D hard to call. This CDR3 has 15 residues. The germline CDR1 and CDR2 sequences are SGHRS and YFSETQ. V lost 4 bases and J lost 2, with 13 bases in between. For the CDR3, the DNA is TGCGCCAGCAGCGCGGTAGACTTGACCTACAATGAGCAGTTCTTC. It encodes CASSAVDLTYNEQFF.

The chain combines TRBV11-2 with TRBJ2-7; 8 nucleotides line up with TRBD1. Germline CDR1 reads SGHAT; CDR2 reads FQNNGV. The CDR3 length is 13 residues. V lost 4 bases to trimming and J lost 3 bases; unmatched junction nucleotides: 2. CDR3 loop: CASSSGTGYEQYV. CDR3 DNA sequence: TGTGCCAGCAGCTCCGGGACAGGCTACGAGCAGTACGTC.